The sample holds one count of the clone carrying this T cell receptor (beta chain). Its antigen remains unidentified. Germline loops: CDR1 MGHRA, CDR2 YSYEKL. V dropped 2 bases and J dropped 4; count of bases not matched to a gene: 9. This CDR3 has 18 amino acids. These data originate in a study of cytomegalovirus exposure and HLA in healthy donors. Primers included in the PCR were 60 Vbeta and 13 Jbeta primers. The repertoire was sequenced with immunoSEQ multiplex PCR; TCRdb's copy has only in-frame clones and lacks some. The repertoire holds more than 150,000 clones, with almost 85% as singletons. The study, taken as a whole, reports: Reported performance of the classifier showed diagnosis of cytomegalovirus status with high specificity and sensitivity. There were some public TCRs occurring in many donors, but most TCR sequences were rare.

The clonotype was recovered from a boy between 2 and 10 years old in good health and CMV-seronegative. The J gene is TRBJ2-3, the V gene TRBV4-1; 13 positions agree with TRBD2. Input material: PBMCs. CDR3 sequence reads: CASSQIRGTSGISDTQYF. The CDR3 nucleotides read TGCGCCAGCAGCCAAATTAGGGGGACTAGCGGGATTTCAGATACGCAGTATTTT.